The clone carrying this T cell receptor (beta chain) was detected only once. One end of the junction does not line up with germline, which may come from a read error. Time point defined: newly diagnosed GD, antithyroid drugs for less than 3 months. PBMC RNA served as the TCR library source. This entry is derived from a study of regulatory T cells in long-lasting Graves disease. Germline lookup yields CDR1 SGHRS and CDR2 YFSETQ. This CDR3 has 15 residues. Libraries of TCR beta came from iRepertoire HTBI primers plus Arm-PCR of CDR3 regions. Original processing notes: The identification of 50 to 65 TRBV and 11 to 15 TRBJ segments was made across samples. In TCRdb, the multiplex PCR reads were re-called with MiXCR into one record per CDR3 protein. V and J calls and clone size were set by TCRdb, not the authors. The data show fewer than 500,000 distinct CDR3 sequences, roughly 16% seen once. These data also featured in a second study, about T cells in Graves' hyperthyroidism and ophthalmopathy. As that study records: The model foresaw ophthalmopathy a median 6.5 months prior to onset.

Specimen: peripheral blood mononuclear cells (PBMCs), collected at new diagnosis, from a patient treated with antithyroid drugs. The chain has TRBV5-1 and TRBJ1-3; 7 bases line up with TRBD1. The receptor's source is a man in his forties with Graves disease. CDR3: CASSLGDSSGNAIYF. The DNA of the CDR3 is TGCGCCAGCAGCTTAGGGGACAGCTCTGGAAACGCCATATATTTT.